This T cell receptor beta chain was sequenced during a study of radiation and T cells in renal cell carcinoma. Whole-study context: Nephrectomy followed 15 Gy stereotactic body radiation by 4 weeks.

Overall study results and limits: Top tumor clonotypes rose in blood 2 weeks post-radiation, then contracted.

Time point described: baseline pretreatment blood. Treatment meaning: 15 Gy SBRT to primary tumor, nephrectomy 4 weeks later. Blood was sampled at baseline, 2 weeks and 4 weeks after SBRT. Clear cell pathology was present in this patient's renal cell carcinoma. Germline V lookup: CDR1 LNHDA, CDR2 SQIVND (reference sequence). Trimming removed 5 bases from V and 6 bases from J; junction bases left unmatched: 12. The CDR3 loop spans 16 amino acids. As regards this clone: Its specificity is not known.

Generated by immunoSEQ multiplex PCR, the TCRdb table keeps only in-frame clones and is missing some. The sample has 130,000 to 150,000 clones, about 88% seen once. The chain has TRBV19 and TRBJ1-1, with TRBD1 identical over 10 bases. The sequences come from blood, collected from a patient whose treatment included radiotherapy and nephrectomy. This receptor was taken from a woman aged 45 to 65 with renal cell carcinoma. CDR3 residues: CASSSRDRGYNAEAFF. In nucleotides, the CDR3 is TGTGCCAGTAGTTCCCGGGACAGGGGCTATAATGCTGAAGCTTTCTTT.